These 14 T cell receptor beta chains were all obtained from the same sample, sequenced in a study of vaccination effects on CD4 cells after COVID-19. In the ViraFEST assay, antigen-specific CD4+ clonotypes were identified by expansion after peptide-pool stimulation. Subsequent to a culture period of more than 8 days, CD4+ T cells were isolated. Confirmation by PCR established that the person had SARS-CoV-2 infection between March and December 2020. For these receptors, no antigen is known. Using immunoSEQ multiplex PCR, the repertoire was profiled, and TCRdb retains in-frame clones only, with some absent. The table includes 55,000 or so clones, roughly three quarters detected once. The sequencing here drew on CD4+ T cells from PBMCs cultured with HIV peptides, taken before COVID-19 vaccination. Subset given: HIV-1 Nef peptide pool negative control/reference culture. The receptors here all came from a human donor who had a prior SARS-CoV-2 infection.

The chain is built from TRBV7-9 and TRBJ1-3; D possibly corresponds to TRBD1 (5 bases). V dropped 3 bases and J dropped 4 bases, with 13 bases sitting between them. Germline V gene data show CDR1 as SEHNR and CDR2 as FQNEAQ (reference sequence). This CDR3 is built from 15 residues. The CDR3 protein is CASSFLAGWGNTIYF. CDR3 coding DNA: TGTGCCAGCAGCTTCTTGGCAGGGTGGGGAAACACCATATATTTT.

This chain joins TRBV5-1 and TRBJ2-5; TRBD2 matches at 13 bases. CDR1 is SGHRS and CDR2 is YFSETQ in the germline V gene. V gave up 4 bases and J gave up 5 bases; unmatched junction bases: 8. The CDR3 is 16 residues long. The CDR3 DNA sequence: TGCGCCAGCAGCCCCGGACTAGCGGGAGAGGGGGAGACCCAGTACTTC. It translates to CASSPGLAGEGETQYF. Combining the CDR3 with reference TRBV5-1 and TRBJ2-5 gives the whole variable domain KAGVTQTPRYLIKTRGQQVTLSCSPISGHRSVSWYQQTPGQGLQFLFEYFSETQRNKGNFPGRFSGRQFSNSRSEMNVSTLELGDSALYLCASSPGLAGEGETQYFGPGTRLLVL.

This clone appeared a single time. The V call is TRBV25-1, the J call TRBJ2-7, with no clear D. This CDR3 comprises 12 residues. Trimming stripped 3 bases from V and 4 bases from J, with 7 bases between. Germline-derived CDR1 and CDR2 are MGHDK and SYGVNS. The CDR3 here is CASSDVRYEQYF. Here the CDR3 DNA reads TGTGCCAGCAGTGACGTGAGGTACGAGCAGTACTTC.

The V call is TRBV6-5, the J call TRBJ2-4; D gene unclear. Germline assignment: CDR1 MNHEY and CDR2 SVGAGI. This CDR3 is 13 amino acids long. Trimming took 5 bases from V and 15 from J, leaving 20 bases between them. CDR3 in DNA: TGTGCCAGCAGTCCCAAGGGTGGTGGGCCTACGTACTTC. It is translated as CASSPKGGGPTYF.

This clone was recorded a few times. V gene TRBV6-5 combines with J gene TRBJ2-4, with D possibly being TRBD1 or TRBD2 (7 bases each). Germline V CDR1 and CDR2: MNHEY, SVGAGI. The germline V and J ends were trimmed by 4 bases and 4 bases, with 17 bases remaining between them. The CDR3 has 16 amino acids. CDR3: CASSSSRGGIKNIQYF. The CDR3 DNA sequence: TGTGCCAGCAGTTCCTCCAGGGGGGGGATTAAAAACATTCAGTACTTC.

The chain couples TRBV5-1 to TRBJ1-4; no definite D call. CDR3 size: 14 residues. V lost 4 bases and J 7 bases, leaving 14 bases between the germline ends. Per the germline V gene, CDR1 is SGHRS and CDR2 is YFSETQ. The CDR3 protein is CASSPGRAREKLFF. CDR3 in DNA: TGCGCCAGCAGCCCTGGACGGGCGCGTGAAAAACTGTTTTTT.

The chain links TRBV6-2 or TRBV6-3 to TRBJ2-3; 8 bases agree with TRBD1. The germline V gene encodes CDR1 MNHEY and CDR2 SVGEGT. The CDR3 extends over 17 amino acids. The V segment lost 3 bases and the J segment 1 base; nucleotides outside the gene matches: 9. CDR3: CASSYNPRGQGTDTQYF. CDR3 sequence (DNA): TGTGCCAGCAGTTATAACCCCAGGGGGCAAGGCACAGATACGCAGTATTTT.

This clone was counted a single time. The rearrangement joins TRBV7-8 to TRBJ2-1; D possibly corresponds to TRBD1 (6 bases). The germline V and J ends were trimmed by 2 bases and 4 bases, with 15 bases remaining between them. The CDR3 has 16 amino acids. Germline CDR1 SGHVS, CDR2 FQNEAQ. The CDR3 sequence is CASSLLPRGSYNEQFF. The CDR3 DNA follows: TGTGCCAGCAGCTTATTGCCCAGGGGTTCTTACAATGAGCAGTTCTTC.

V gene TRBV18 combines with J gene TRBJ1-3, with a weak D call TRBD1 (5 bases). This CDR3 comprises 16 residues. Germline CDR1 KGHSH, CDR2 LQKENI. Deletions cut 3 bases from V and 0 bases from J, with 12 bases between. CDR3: CASSPNGQASGNTIYF. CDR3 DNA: TGTGCCAGCTCACCCAACGGACAAGCCTCTGGAAACACCATATATTTT.

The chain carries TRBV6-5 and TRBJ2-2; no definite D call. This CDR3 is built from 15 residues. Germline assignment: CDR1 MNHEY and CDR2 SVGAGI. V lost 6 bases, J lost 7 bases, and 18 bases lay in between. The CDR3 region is CASSRGYGNHGELFF. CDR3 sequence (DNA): TGTGCCAGCAGCCGAGGATATGGAAACCACGGGGAGCTGTTTTTT.

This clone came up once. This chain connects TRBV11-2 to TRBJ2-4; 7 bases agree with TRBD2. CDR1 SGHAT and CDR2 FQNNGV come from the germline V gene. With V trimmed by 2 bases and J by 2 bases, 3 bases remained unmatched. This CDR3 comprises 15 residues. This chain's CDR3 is CASSLNGGTKNIQYF. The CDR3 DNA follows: TGTGCCAGCAGCTTAAACGGGGGGACCAAAAACATTCAGTACTTC.

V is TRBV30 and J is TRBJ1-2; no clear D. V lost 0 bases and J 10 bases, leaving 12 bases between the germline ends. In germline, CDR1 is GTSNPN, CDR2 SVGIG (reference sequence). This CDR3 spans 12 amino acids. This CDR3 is CAWSVFTGDYTF. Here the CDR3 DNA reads TGTGCCTGGAGTGTATTTACGGGAGACTACACCTTC.

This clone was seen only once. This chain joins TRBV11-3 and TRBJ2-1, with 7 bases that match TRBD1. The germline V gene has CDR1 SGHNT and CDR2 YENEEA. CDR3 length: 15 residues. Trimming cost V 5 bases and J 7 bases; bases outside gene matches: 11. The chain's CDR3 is CASSTRQGWRNEQFF. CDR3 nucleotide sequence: TGTGCCAGCAGCACTCGACAGGGATGGCGGAATGAGCAGTTCTTC. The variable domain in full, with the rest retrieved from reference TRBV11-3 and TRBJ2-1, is EAGVVQSPRYKIIEKKQPVAFWCNPISGHNTLYWYLQNLGQGPELLIRYENEEAVDDSQLPKDRFSAERLKGVDSTLKIQPAELGDSAVYLCASSTRQGWRNEQFFGPGTRLTVL.

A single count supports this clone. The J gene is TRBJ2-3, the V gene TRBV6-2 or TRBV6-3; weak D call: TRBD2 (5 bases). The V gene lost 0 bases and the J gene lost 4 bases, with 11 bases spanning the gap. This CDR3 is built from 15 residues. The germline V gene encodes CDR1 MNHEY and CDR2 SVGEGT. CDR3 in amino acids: CASSYSPGSADTQYF. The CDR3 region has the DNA TGTGCCAGCAGTTACTCTCCGGGAAGCGCAGATACGCAGTATTTT.